These 27 T cell receptor beta chains were sequenced from one sample in a study of control samples from healthy donors and cancer patients. The repertoire was sequenced with immunoSEQ multiplex PCR; TCRdb's copy has only in-frame clones and lacks some. Of approximately 74,000 clones listed, 94% were seen once; the top ten hold over 2.5%. Sequencing was performed on blood. These receptors originate from a woman aged 30 to 39 in good health.

The chain employs TRBV7-6 and TRBJ1-1; no definite D call. The V gene's germline CDR1 is SGHVS and CDR2 FNYEAQ. This CDR3 is built from 13 residues. Trimming took off 5 bases at V and 2 bases at J, with 9 bases between the two ends. The CDR3 DNA follows: TGTGCCAGCAGCCTTACTGGAAACACTGAAGCTTTCTTT. Its protein product is CASSLTGNTEAFF.

In this sample, this clone turned up once. The germline gene is not matched at one end of the junction; a read error may be the cause. At the DNA level, this CDR3 is encoded by other sequences in the same sample as well. This chain links TRBV16 with TRBJ2-7; perhaps TRBD1 as D (6 bases). Germline CDR1 reads KGHSY; CDR2 reads FQNENV. The CDR3 is 16 residues long. CDR3 in DNA: TGTGCTAGCAGCCAATCCTCTTGGGGGCTCGCCCGCGAGCAGTACTTC. Protein product: CASSQSSWGLAREQYF.

This clone was detected a few times. This sequence joins TRBV10-2 and TRBJ1-1; D is unclear. The germline V gene has CDR1 WSHSY and CDR2 SAAADI. V gave up 4 bases and J gave up 2 bases, with 11 bases separating them. CDR3 size: 14 residues. This CDR3 reads CASSVNRDNTEAFF. The CDR3 bases are TGCGCCAGCAGTGTGAACCGAGATAACACTGAAGCTTTCTTT.

V is TRBV12-5 and J is TRBJ2-1, with D hard to call. The germline V gene has CDR1 LGHNT and CDR2 FRNRAP. The CDR3 covers 17 residues. Trimming removed 0 bases from V and 0 bases from J, with 12 bases in between. The CDR3: CASGLVEGLTSYNEQFF. DNA of the CDR3: TGTGCTAGTGGTTTGGTTGAAGGGCTCACCTCCTACAATGAGCAGTTCTTC.

The chain employs TRBV5-1 and TRBJ2-1; perhaps D is TRBD1 or TRBD2 (5 bases each). The CDR3 is 15 residues long. Between the trimmed V and J ends, which lost 0 bases and 6 bases, there was a span of 13 bases. From germline, CDR1 is SGHRS and CDR2 YFSETQ. CDR3 DNA: TGCGCCAGCAGCTTGGCCCCGGGACGGCCCAATGAGCAGTTCTTC. As protein: CASSLAPGRPNEQFF.

The J gene is TRBJ2-1, the V gene TRBV6-5, with 7 positions matching TRBD1. J lost 9 bases, V lost 1 base, and 6 bases had no gene match. The length of the CDR3 is 14 residues. The germline V gene encodes CDR1 MNHEY and CDR2 SVGAGI. The CDR3 DNA follows: TGTGCCAGCAGTTACTTGCCGGCAGGGGGTGAGCAGTTCTTC. Amino acids: CASSYLPAGGEQFF.

This rearrangement joins TRBV5-1 to TRBJ1-5, with TRBD1 matching 7 bases. The germline V gene has CDR1 SGHRS and CDR2 YFSETQ. The CDR3 has 15 amino acids. V dropped 3 bases and J dropped 4; count of bases not matched to a gene: 7. CDR3 nucleotide sequence: TGCGCCAGCAGCTACGGGACAGATAAAAATCAGCCCCAGCATTTT. This translates into CASSYGTDKNQPQHF.

This chain links TRBV6-2 or TRBV6-3 with TRBJ2-7; 14 bases are a match to TRBD2. The CDR3 spans 15 residues. The germline gives CDR1 MNHEY, CDR2 SVGEGT. The V segment lost 4 bases and the J segment 4 bases; nucleotides outside the gene matches: 3. The DNA for the CDR3 is TGTGCCAGCAGTTGGACTAGCGGGGGGAAATACGAGCAGTACTTC. Protein product: CASSWTSGGKYEQYF.

The chain joins TRBV7-9 to TRBJ1-1, with no clear D. The length of the CDR3 is 13 residues. Germline lookup yields CDR1 SEHNR and CDR2 FQNEAQ (reference sequence). Trimming took off 7 bases at V and 0 bases at J, with 9 bases between the two ends. The CDR3 loop reads CASTEGLNTEAFF. Written as DNA, the CDR3 is TGTGCCAGCACGGAGGGTTTGAACACTGAAGCTTTCTTT.

The genes are TRBV12-3 or TRBV12-4 and TRBJ2-1; D perhaps matches TRBD1 (6 bases). The ends were cut back, 5 bases at V and 8 bases at J, with 13 bases in the middle. The CDR3 spans 13 residues. The CDR3 region has the DNA TGTGCCAGCAGTATCACAGGGAGCGATGAGCAGTTCTTC. Translation: CASSITGSDEQFF.

The V gene is TRBV15, the J gene TRBJ2-7, with D possibly being TRBD1 or TRBD2 (5 bases each). V lost 0 bases and J lost 1, with 16 bases in between. The germline V gene has CDR1 LNHNV and CDR2 YYDKDF (reference sequence). The CDR3 totals 17 residues. This CDR3 is CATSRDLGAGWSYEQYF. The CDR3 DNA follows: TGTGCCACCAGCAGAGACCTCGGGGCAGGGTGGTCCTACGAGCAGTACTTC.

The rearrangement links TRBV3-1 (or the pseudogene TRBV3-2) to TRBJ2-7; D not resolved. V was cut by 1 base and J by 3 bases, with 4 bases left in between. Per germline, CDR1 LGHDT and CDR2 YNNKEL (reference sequence). This CDR3 spans 12 amino acids. CDR3: CASSQVDYEQYF. CDR3 nucleotide sequence: TGTGCCAGCAGCCAAGTCGACTACGAGCAGTACTTC.

In this sample, this clone turned up once. The V and J genes are TRBV5-1 and TRBJ1-1; no reliable D call. This CDR3 region has 15 residues. Trimming removed 2 bases at V and 2 bases at J, with 13 bases between. CDR1 is SGHRS and CDR2 is YFSETQ in the germline V gene. The CDR3 sequence is CASSFLGRQNTEAFF. The CDR3 DNA sequence: TGCGCCAGCAGCTTTCTCGGACGGCAAAACACTGAAGCTTTCTTT. Full variable domain (remainder filled in from reference TRBV5-1 and TRBJ1-1): KAGVTQTPRYLIKTRGQQVTLSCSPISGHRSVSWYQQTPGQGLQFLFEYFSETQRNKGNFPGRFSGRQFSNSRSEMNVSTLELGDSALYLCASSFLGRQNTEAFFGQGTRLTVV.

This clone is a singleton in its sample. The chain has TRBV5-5 and TRBJ2-5; 7 bases fit TRBD1. Germline trimming cut 2 bases from V and 5 bases from J; bases unmatched to any gene: 9. The CDR3 consists of 15 residues. Per the germline V gene, CDR1 is SGHKS and CDR2 is YYEKEE (reference sequence). CDR3 coding DNA: TGTGCCAGCAGCTTAGCCAACCTCAGGGGGGAGACCCAGTACTTC. The encoded protein is CASSLANLRGETQYF.

The chain uses TRBV28 and TRBJ1-3; 7 bases agree with TRBD1. V shed 6 bases and J 0 bases; nucleotides not matched to a gene: 8. The CDR3 is 16 amino acids. In germline, CDR1 is MDHEN, CDR2 SYDVKM. The DNA of the CDR3 is TGTGCCAGCAGCGCCGCGGGACAGTACTCTGGAAACACCATATATTTT. It yields the protein CASSAAGQYSGNTIYF.

The chain has TRBV29-1 and TRBJ2-2; D is unresolved. CDR3 length: 11 amino acids. Trimming cost V 4 bases and J 6 bases, with 6 bases left between them. The germline V gene has CDR1 SQVTM and CDR2 ANQGSEA. This CDR3 is CSVVRAGELFF. The CDR3 bases are TGCAGCGTTGTTAGGGCCGGGGAGCTGTTTTTT.

This clone was seen a single time. V usage is TRBV7-2 and J usage is TRBJ1-3, with D perhaps TRBD1 (6 bases). This CDR3 has 13 amino acids. Germline lookup yields CDR1 SGHTA and CDR2 FQGNSA. V lost 9 bases and J lost 4, with 13 bases in between. CDR3 nucleotides: TGTGCCAGTCGCCCGGGGGCCGGAAACACCATATATTTT. Translating it yields CASRPGAGNTIYF.

This clone has only one observation. The chain is built from TRBV5-1 and TRBJ1-1, with D tentatively TRBD1 (5 bases). Looked up from germline, CDR1 is SGHRS and CDR2 is YFSETQ. This CDR3 is built from 14 residues. Trimming removed 6 bases at V and 4 bases at J, with 16 bases between. The CDR3 spells CASTPIQGSTEAFF. Here the CDR3 DNA reads TGCGCCAGCACCCCCATTCAGGGCAGCACTGAAGCTTTCTTT.

The CDR3 DNA follows: TGTGCCAGCAATCTCTCGACAGGGCCGACGGAGCCCCAGCATTTT. Amino acid sequence: CASNLSTGPTEPQHF. The V call is TRBV6-5, the J call TRBJ1-5, with 7 bases matching TRBD1. This CDR3 is built from 15 residues. V was clipped by 7 bases and J by 8 bases; unmatched bases: 14. Germline V gene data show CDR1 as MNHEY and CDR2 as SVGAGI.

The rearrangement links TRBV18 to TRBJ2-1; TRBD2 is a possible D gene (6 bases). CDR1 and CDR2 from the germline V gene are KGHSH and LQKENI. The CDR3 extends over 18 amino acids. V dropped 0 bases and J dropped 6 bases, with 21 bases sitting between them. Here the CDR3 DNA reads TGTGCCAGCTCACCACCCAAGGCCCGACTAGGCGGTCTCAATGAGCAGTTCTTC. It is translated as CASSPPKARLGGLNEQFF.

V and J are TRBV7-2 and TRBJ2-2; D ambiguous. Per germline, CDR1 SGHTA and CDR2 FQGNSA. Between the trimmed V and J ends, which lost 4 bases and 8 bases, there was a span of 11 bases. The CDR3 is 13 amino acids. The CDR3 DNA follows: TGTGCCAGCAGCTCCACTTTGGTAGGGGAGCTGTTTTTT. This codes for CASSSTLVGELFF.

J is TRBJ2-1 and V is TRBV2, with TRBD2 identical over 9 bases. V shed 6 bases and J 4 bases; nucleotides not matched to a gene: 4. Germline assignment: CDR1 SNHLY and CDR2 FYNNEI. This CDR3 has 14 residues. CDR3 DNA: TGTGCCAGCAGAAGCGGGGGGCTTTACAATGAGCAGTTCTTC. This codes for CASRSGGLYNEQFF. Full variable domain (rest looked up from reference TRBV2 and TRBJ2-1): EPEVTQTPSHQVTQMGQEVILRCVPISNHLYFYWYRQILGQKVEFLVSFYNNEISEKSEIFDDQFSVERPDGSNFTLKIRSTKLEDSAMYFCASRSGGLYNEQFFGPGTRLTVL.

This chain uses TRBV9 with TRBJ1-3; D is unclear. V was cut by 4 bases and J by 2 bases, with 4 bases left in between. This CDR3 contains 12 residues. CDR1 and CDR2 (germline): SGDLS, YYNGEE. CDR3 DNA: TGTGCCAGCAGCCCAGCTGGAAACACCATATATTTT. The encoded protein is CASSPAGNTIYF.

The rearrangement uses TRBV9 and TRBJ1-1; D call uncertain. The CDR3 has 15 residues. Germline lookup yields CDR1 SGDLS and CDR2 YYNGEE. V was pared by 7 bases and J by 1 base, with 17 bases between. The CDR3 nucleotides are TGTGCCAGCTTCCCCGTCCCCCAGCCGAACACTGAAGCTTTCTTT. This sequence encodes CASFPVPQPNTEAFF.

This rearrangement joins TRBV2 to TRBJ1-6; D is possibly TRBD1 (5 bases). The germline CDR1 and CDR2 sequences are SNHLY and FYNNEI. The CDR3 runs 15 residues. V lost 6 bases and J lost 6, with 15 bases in between. The CDR3 region is CASREQGNPNSPLHF. CDR3 coding DNA: TGTGCCAGCAGGGAGCAGGGCAACCCTAATTCACCCCTCCACTTT.

The chain combines TRBV5-5 with TRBJ2-1; D is ambiguous. V lost 0 bases, J lost 9 bases, and 10 bases lay in between. This CDR3 spans 13 amino acids. The germline CDR1 and CDR2 sequences are SGHKS and YYEKEE (reference sequence). In nucleotides, the CDR3 is TGTGCCAGCAGCTTGGTGCCGGCGAGTGAGCAGTTCTTC. This translates into CASSLVPASEQFF.

The chain combines TRBV6-5 with TRBJ1-6; D gene uncertain. This CDR3 comprises 13 residues. CDR1 is MNHEY, CDR2 SVGAGI, per germline. Between the trimmed V and J ends, which lost 0 bases and 9 bases, there was a span of 6 bases. The CDR3, as DNA: TGTGCCAGCAGTTACTCAGGAATTTCACCCCTCCACTTT. Its translation is CASSYSGISPLHF.